This entry features one TCR beta chain sequence. Its specificity is not known. TCRdb keeps only in-frame clones here, not all; method: immunoSEQ multiplex PCR. The repertoire has under 600,000 clones, around 89% of them found once; the top ten carry roughly 1.7%. The entry originates in a study of Ad26.COV2.S vaccination and SARS-CoV-2 variants. Overall study context: The vaccine Ad26.COV2.S was put into the muscle once, or twice with 56 days between. The study, taken as a whole, reports: Recipients given vaccine exceeded placebo recipients in spike-specific TCR breadth. In vaccinated individuals, spike-specific CD8+ and CD4+ T cell responses reportedly displayed substantial breadth.

Stated treatment: some 20 received Ad26.COV2.S at low or high dose, single or two shots; several received placebo; per-sample allocation not given. All samples were drawn on day 63, counting from the first vaccine or placebo injection. The TCR sequence derives from a person aged 18-60 years who received the Ad26.COV2.S COVID-19 vaccine or a placebo. Sample: peripheral blood, taken in a trial of Ad26.COV2.S vaccine versus placebo.

The CDR3 loop is CASSPRPGQGANGELFF. In DNA form, the CDR3 reads TGTGCCAGCAGTCCCCGACCGGGACAGGGGGCCAACGGGGAGCTGTTTTTT. The rearrangement links TRBV27 to TRBJ2-2; TRBD1 matches 12 bases. CDR1 and CDR2 from the germline V gene are MNHEY and SMNVEV (reference sequence). The CDR3 is 17 residues long. V was pared by 5 bases and J by 7 bases, with 11 bases of the junction left unmatched.